Each of the 24 T cell receptor beta chains below was sequenced from the same sample in a study of beta chain features in type 1 diabetes. Expressed TCRB transcripts were sequenced after all isolated RNA was converted to cDNA. TCRdb's table, derived via immunoSEQ multiplex PCR, lists solely in-frame clones and lacks some. The profile shows 130,000 to 150,000 clones, 6.9% of them singletons. The sequenced sample was central memory CD4+ T cells from blood. These receptors came from a woman between 25 and 40 years old in good health.

The gene calls are TRBV7-2 and TRBJ2-3; TRBD2 matches at 8 bases. After removal of 5 bases from V and 3 bases from J, the junction contained 10 bases not matched to a gene. The CDR3 spans 16 residues. CDR1 is SGHTA and CDR2 is FQGNSA in the germline V gene. This chain's CDR3 is CASSRRGGSGTDTQYF. Written as DNA, the CDR3 is TGTGCCAGCAGCCGTCGGGGGGGGAGTGGGACAGATACGCAGTATTTT.

The chain couples TRBV9 to TRBJ2-1; D is ambiguous. The CDR3 length is 16 residues. The V gene lost 1 base and the J gene lost 14 bases, with 25 bases spanning the gap. Germline values: CDR1 SGDLS, CDR2 YYNGEE. CDR3 residues: CASSVSERPLIHKEFF. CDR3 DNA: TGTGCCAGCAGCGTAAGTGAGCGCCCACTTATACACAAAGAGTTCTTC.

The chain links TRBV27 to TRBJ2-2; maybe TRBD1 (6 bases). CDR1 MNHEY and CDR2 SMNVEV come from the germline V gene (reference sequence). Deletions cut 8 bases from V and 6 bases from J, with 13 bases between. This CDR3 is 13 amino acids long. The CDR3 DNA reads TGTGCCAGCCGACAGGAACCGTCCGGGGAGCTGTTTTTT. Its protein is CASRQEPSGELFF.

This chain joins TRBV5-1 and TRBJ1-1; TRBD1 matches 7 bases. The germline V gene encodes CDR1 SGHRS and CDR2 YFSETQ. Trimming removed 2 bases from V and 0 bases from J; junction bases left unmatched: 4. This CDR3 comprises 15 residues. CDR3 bases: TGCGCCAGCAGCTTCTCCGGGACAGTGAACACTGAAGCTTTCTTT. Translated, it gives CASSFSGTVNTEAFF. Using reference TRBV5-1 and TRBJ1-1 for the parts outside the CDR3, the full variable domain is KAGVTQTPRYLIKTRGQQVTLSCSPISGHRSVSWYQQTPGQGLQFLFEYFSETQRNKGNFPGRFSGRQFSNSRSEMNVSTLELGDSALYLCASSFSGTVNTEAFFGQGTRLTVV.

V is TRBV5-5 and J is TRBJ2-7; tentatively, D is TRBD1 (5 bases). This CDR3 region has 16 residues. Germline CDR1 and CDR2: SGHKS and YYEKEE (reference sequence). V gave up 2 bases and J gave up 2 bases, with 17 bases separating them. CDR3 in amino acids: CASSFGQGSLPYEQYF. For the CDR3, the DNA is TGTGCCAGCAGCTTCGGGCAGGGAAGTTTACCCTACGAGCAGTACTTC.

This clone has more than one count but fewer than ten. V gene TRBV7-8 combines with J gene TRBJ2-1; D possibly corresponds to TRBD1 (6 bases). Germline V gene sequence: CDR1 SGHVS, CDR2 FQNEAQ. CDR3 size: 15 residues. Trimming took off 0 bases at V and 4 bases at J, with 10 bases between the two ends. This CDR3 reads CASSLAIGQYNEQFF. CDR3 in DNA: TGTGCCAGCAGCTTAGCCATCGGACAGTACAATGAGCAGTTCTTC.

The genes are TRBV2 and TRBJ2-5; weak D call: TRBD2 (7 bases). Germline V gives CDR1 SNHLY, CDR2 FYNNEI. The germline V and J ends were trimmed by 7 bases and 5 bases, with 17 bases remaining between them. There are 14 residues in the CDR3. The CDR3 reads CASTGGREGETQYF. The CDR3 bases are TGTGCCAGCACCGGGGGCAGGGAGGGGGAGACCCAGTACTTC.

Only a few counts were recorded for this clone. J is TRBJ2-3 and V is TRBV7-8; the match to TRBD1 covers 7 bases. The CDR3 consists of 16 residues. CDR1 is SGHVS and CDR2 is FQNEAQ in the germline V gene. J was trimmed by 3 bases and V by 1 base; bases with no gene match: 7. The CDR3 DNA sequence: TGTGCCAGCAGCTTAGAGGTTGGCAGGGGGACAGATACGCAGTATTTT. Translation: CASSLEVGRGTDTQYF.

This clone was seen only a few times. The chain uses TRBV29-1 and TRBJ2-5, with 9 bases lining up with TRBD2. The germline V gene encodes CDR1 SQVTM and CDR2 ANQGSEA. The CDR3 has 12 amino acids. J lost 5 bases, V lost 5 bases, and 3 bases had no gene match. The DNA for the CDR3 is TGCAGCGTTTTCAGCGGGGGGGAGACCCAGTACTTC. It is translated as CSVFSGGETQYF.

The chain joins TRBV5-6 to TRBJ2-1; D perhaps matches TRBD2 (6 bases). Germline V gene lookup returns CDR1 SGHDT and CDR2 YYEEEE. The CDR3 contains 14 residues. V shed 4 bases and J shed 3 bases, with 11 bases lying between them. DNA for the CDR3: TGTGCCAGCAGCGCACCGGGACTCTACAATGAGCAGTTCTTC. This codes for CASSAPGLYNEQFF.

The V call is TRBV5-1, the J call TRBJ2-7; the match to TRBD1 covers 7 bases. This CDR3 spans 14 amino acids. V gave up 4 bases and J gave up 2 bases; unmatched junction bases: 6. The V gene's germline CDR1 is SGHRS and CDR2 YFSETQ. The CDR3 region has the DNA TGCGCCAGCAGCGGGACGACAGGGCCCTACGAGCAGTACTTC. This sequence encodes CASSGTTGPYEQYF. Filled out from reference TRBV5-1 and TRBJ2-7, the complete variable domain reads KAGVTQTPRYLIKTRGQQVTLSCSPISGHRSVSWYQQTPGQGLQFLFEYFSETQRNKGNFPGRFSGRQFSNSRSEMNVSTLELGDSALYLCASSGTTGPYEQYFGPGTRLTVT.

The V and J genes are TRBV29-1 and TRBJ2-2, with D maybe TRBD1 (6 bases). The CDR3 is made up of 13 amino acids. The germline V gene encodes CDR1 SQVTM and CDR2 ANQGSEA. V was shortened by 4 bases and J by 3 bases, with 9 bases between the two germline ends. CDR3 region: CSVGQVYTGELFF. As DNA, the CDR3 is TGCAGCGTTGGACAGGTTTACACCGGGGAGCTGTTTTTT.

This clone was picked up many times. The rearrangement joins TRBV28 to TRBJ2-4; weak D call: TRBD2 (7 bases). The CDR3 length is 12 residues. Germline V gene data show CDR1 as MDHEN and CDR2 as SYDVKM. The germline V and J ends were trimmed by 5 bases and 11 bases, with 13 bases remaining between them. The CDR3 here is CASSGGGVVQYF. Written as DNA, the CDR3 is TGTGCCAGCAGTGGAGGGGGGGTGGTTCAGTACTTC.

The gene calls are TRBV5-1 and TRBJ2-7; 10 bases line up with TRBD1. Germline assignment: CDR1 SGHRS and CDR2 YFSETQ. This CDR3 is built from 15 residues. V was clipped by 0 bases and J by 2 bases; unmatched bases: 2. The CDR3 region is CASSLGGQGTYEQYF. Here the CDR3 DNA reads TGCGCCAGCAGCTTGGGGGGACAGGGGACCTACGAGCAGTACTTC.

This clone was picked up many times. The CDR3 bases are TGTGCCAGCAGCTTGACCGGGGGTAAGACTGAAGCTTTCTTT. It yields the protein CASSLTGGKTEAFF. V gene TRBV7-9 combines with J gene TRBJ1-1; D perhaps matches TRBD1 (5 bases). CDR1 and CDR2 from the germline V gene are SEHNR and FQNEAQ (reference sequence). The CDR3 runs 14 residues. V was shortened by 3 bases and J by 5 bases, with 13 bases between the two germline ends.

This chain's CDR3 is CASSPTLGGPSGETQYF. CDR3 DNA: TGTGCCAGCAGTCCTACTTTGGGAGGGCCATCCGGGGAGACCCAGTACTTC. V gene TRBV28 combines with J gene TRBJ2-5, with 7 bases fitting TRBD2. Germline V lookup: CDR1 MDHEN, CDR2 SYDVKM. The ends lost 5 bases at V and 5 bases at J; junction bases unmatched: 17. This CDR3 spans 17 amino acids.

This clone was observed a handful of times. The CDR3 region is CASSHYTAGEEKLFF. In DNA, the CDR3 is TGTGCCAGCAGCCATTATACGGCAGGGGAGGAAAAACTGTTTTTT. The rearrangement uses TRBV7-9 and TRBJ1-4, with D possibly matching TRBD1 (6 bases). The germline gives CDR1 SEHNR, CDR2 FQNEAQ (reference sequence). Trimming shortened V by 5 bases and J by 8 bases, and 18 bases separated the two germline ends. This CDR3 is built from 15 residues.

Only a few counts were recorded for this clone. The chain joins TRBV7-9 to TRBJ2-1, with a weak D call TRBD2 (6 bases). Germline V gives CDR1 SEHNR, CDR2 FQNEAQ (reference sequence). The CDR3 loop spans 15 amino acids. The V end was cut by 3 bases, the J end by 5 bases, with 14 bases between. CDR3 residues: CASSLIRLVNNEQFF. CDR3 nucleotide sequence: TGTGCCAGCAGCTTGATACGACTAGTAAACAATGAGCAGTTCTTC.

The table lists this clone with a few counts. The rearrangement joins TRBV25-1 to TRBJ2-5; 9 positions agree with TRBD1. The V gene's germline CDR1 is MGHDK and CDR2 SYGVNS. The V and J ends lost 4 bases and 2 bases, in that order; junction bases with no gene match: 8. This CDR3 comprises 16 residues. Here the CDR3 DNA reads TGTGCCAGCAGTGCCAGTCCGGGACAGGGACAAGAGACCCAGTACTTC. Residues: CASSASPGQGQETQYF.

This clone appeared a few times. The genes are TRBV11-2 and TRBJ2-7; 9 bases fit TRBD1. V shed 5 bases and J 6 bases; nucleotides not matched to a gene: 8. Germline CDR1 SGHAT, CDR2 FQNNGV. CDR3 length equals 14 residues. The CDR3 DNA follows: TGTGCCAGCAGCCCGAACACAGGGGGCGGCGAGCAGTACTTC. The encoded protein is CASSPNTGGGEQYF.

This sequence joins TRBV6-6 and TRBJ2-3; 8 bases are shared with TRBD2. J was trimmed by 2 bases and V by 0 bases; bases with no gene match: 4. This CDR3 contains 16 residues. Germline CDR1 and CDR2: MNHNY and SVGAGI (reference sequence). The CDR3 region is CASSYSTSEPTDTQYF. The CDR3 coding sequence is TGTGCCAGCAGTTACTCGACTAGCGAACCCACAGATACGCAGTATTTT.

CDR3 DNA: TGCGCCAGCAGCCATCCTACTAGCGGGCGCAGCTCCTACGAGCAGTACTTC. Protein product: CASSHPTSGRSSYEQYF. The chain recombines TRBV4-1 with TRBJ2-7; 9 positions match TRBD2. CDR1 is MGHRA, CDR2 YSYEKL, per germline. Germline trimming cut 3 bases from V and 0 bases from J; bases unmatched to any gene: 9. The CDR3 consists of 17 residues.

The CDR3 DNA reads TGTGCCAGCAGCGTCTTGACTAGCGGGAGTCTCAATGAGCAGTTCTTC. This gives the protein CASSVLTSGSLNEQFF. V is TRBV9 and J is TRBJ2-1; TRBD2 matches 12 bases. Trimming cost V 2 bases and J 6 bases; bases outside gene matches: 6. The CDR3 runs to 16 residues. CDR1 and CDR2 (germline): SGDLS, YYNGEE.

The V call is TRBV29-1, the J call TRBJ2-7; perhaps TRBD2 as D (5 bases). Trimming took 7 bases from V and 6 from J, leaving 13 bases between them. CDR1 is SQVTM, CDR2 ANQGSEA, per germline. The CDR3 runs to 11 residues. The CDR3 is CSGGTSGEQYF. The CDR3, as DNA: TGCAGCGGGGGAACTAGTGGCGAGCAGTACTTC.